One and the same sample provided the 3 T cell receptor beta chains below, sequenced in a study of blood T cells in healthy people across ages. A second PCR, run for about 6 to 11 cycles, used a sample-barcoded 5' primer plus a J-beta primer mix. TCRdb re-called the 5' RACE reads with MiXCR, one entry per CDR3 protein. The data hold roughly 800,000 distinct CDR3 sequences, with roughly 34% observed a single time. What was sequenced was blood. These receptors originate from a man between 18 and 35 years old in good health.

There are a few counts of this clonotype. V is TRBV14 and J is TRBJ2-1, with D perhaps matching TRBD1 or TRBD2 (5 bases each). There are 13 residues in the CDR3. Germline CDR1 SGHDN, CDR2 FVKESK. Trimming removed 4 bases at V and 12 bases at J, with 16 bases between. This chain's CDR3 is CASSRPGPSLQFF. In DNA, the CDR3 is TGTGCCAGCAGCCGTCCGGGACCCTCCTTGCAGTTCTTC.

The table lists this clonotype with many counts. The chain combines TRBV9 with TRBJ2-3; unclear D gene. CDR1 and CDR2 (germline): SGDLS, YYNGEE. Deletions cut 0 bases from V and 4 bases from J, with 15 bases between. CDR3 length: 16 residues. The CDR3 loop reads CASSVGMAAASDTQYF. The DNA for the CDR3 is TGTGCCAGCAGCGTAGGTATGGCGGCAGCTTCAGATACGCAGTATTTT. The full variable domain, completed using reference TRBV9 and TRBJ2-3, is DSGVTQTPKHLITATGQRVTLRCSPRSGDLSVYWYQQSLDQGLQFLIQYYNGEERAKGNILERFSAQQFPDLHSELNLSSLELGDSALYFCASSVGMAAASDTQYFGPGTRLTVL.

This clonotype was detected many times. The rearrangement joins TRBV5-1 to TRBJ1-1; D unresolved. Germline CDR1 reads SGHRS; CDR2 reads YFSETQ. This CDR3 is 13 amino acids long. V lost 4 bases, J lost 1 base, and 8 bases lay in between. CDR3 nucleotide sequence: TGCGCCAGCAGCCAGCTCCAGAACACTGAAGCTTTCTTT. Protein: CASSQLQNTEAFF.